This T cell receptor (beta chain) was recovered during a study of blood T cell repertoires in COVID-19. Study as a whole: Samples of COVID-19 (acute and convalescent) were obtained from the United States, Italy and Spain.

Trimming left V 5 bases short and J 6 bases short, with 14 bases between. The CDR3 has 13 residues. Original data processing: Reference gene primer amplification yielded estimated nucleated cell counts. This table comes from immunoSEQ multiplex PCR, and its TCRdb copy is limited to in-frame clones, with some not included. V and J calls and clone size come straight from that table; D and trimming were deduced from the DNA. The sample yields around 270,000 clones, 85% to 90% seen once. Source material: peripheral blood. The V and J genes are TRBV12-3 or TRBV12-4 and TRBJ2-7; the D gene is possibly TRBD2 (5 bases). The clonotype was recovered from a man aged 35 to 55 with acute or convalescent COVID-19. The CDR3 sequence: CASSLYRDLEQYF. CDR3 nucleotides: TGTGCCAGCAGTCTGTACCGGGATCTCGAGCAGTACTTC.